Presented here are 25 T cell receptor beta chains from one specimen sequenced in a study of T cell responses to AZD1222 COVID-19 vaccine. Repertoires were generated with immunoSEQ multiplex PCR, while TCRdb's copy carries only in-frame clones and drops some. This table holds about 150,000 clones, more than 80% found once. The material was peripheral blood, obtained 28 days after the second dose of the MenACWY control vaccine. These receptors originate from an adult who received the MenACWY meningococcal vaccine as a control.

The chain links TRBV5-6 to TRBJ1-1; weak D call: TRBD1 (5 bases). The germline V gene encodes CDR1 SGHDT and CDR2 YYEEEE. V was cut by 0 bases and J by 8 bases, with 11 bases left in between. CDR3 length equals 13 residues. The CDR3 sequence: CASSLAGTAEAFF. The CDR3, as DNA: TGTGCCAGCAGCTTGGCCGGGACGGCCGAAGCTTTCTTT.

The J gene is TRBJ2-7, the V gene TRBV5-3, with a possible D match to TRBD1 (5 bases). TRBV5-3 is an ORF, and what it does is uncertain. Trimming removed 1 base from V and 4 bases from J, with 18 bases in between. The length of the CDR3 is 16 residues. CDR3 loop: CARSLKNNRRKYEQYF. In DNA, the CDR3 is TGTGCCAGAAGCTTGAAGAATAACAGGAGAAAATACGAGCAGTACTTC.

The chain has TRBV11-2 and TRBJ2-4; 8 bases map to TRBD2. Germline trimming cut 2 bases from V and 9 bases from J; bases unmatched to any gene: 9. Germline V gene sequence: CDR1 SGHAT, CDR2 FQNNGV. The CDR3 loop spans 15 amino acids. In DNA, the CDR3 is TGTGCCAGCAGCTTAAACGAGGCGGGGGGCATCATTCAGTACTTC. Translation: CASSLNEAGGIIQYF.

The chain recombines TRBV3-1 (or the pseudogene TRBV3-2) with TRBJ1-5; D is uncertain. Trimming left V 0 bases short and J 3 bases short, with 9 bases between. The CDR3 has 15 amino acids. Germline V lookup: CDR1 LGHDT, CDR2 YNNKEL (reference sequence). CDR3 sequence (DNA): TGTGCCAGCAGCCAAGATTCAACCTACAATCAGCCCCAGCATTTT. Its protein is CASSQDSTYNQPQHF.

This chain links TRBV9 with TRBJ1-3, with 8 bases lining up with TRBD1. Germline CDR1 is SGDLS and CDR2 is YYNGEE. CDR3 length: 19 residues. V shed 4 bases, J shed 2 bases, and the junction held 17 bases outside the gene matches. CDR3 loop: CASSHTGTGGSLPGNTIYF. The CDR3 bases are TGTGCCAGCAGCCACACAGGGACAGGAGGATCTCTACCTGGAAACACCATATATTTT.

The chain is built from TRBV6-4 and TRBJ2-3; 10 bases line up with TRBD2. Germline CDR1 MRHNA, CDR2 SNTAGT. There are 15 residues in the CDR3. Trimming removed 4 bases from V and 11 bases from J; junction bases left unmatched: 12. The CDR3: CASSATSGSTGEQYF. CDR3 coding DNA: TGTGCCAGCAGTGCGACTAGCGGGTCGACTGGGGAGCAGTATTTT.

V usage is TRBV18 and J usage is TRBJ2-7; weak D call: TRBD2 (7 bases). This CDR3 contains 13 residues. Germline lookup yields CDR1 KGHSH and CDR2 LQKENI. V shed 8 bases and J shed 7 bases, with 18 bases lying between them. The CDR3: CASLSPGGVEQYF. The CDR3 DNA sequence: TGTGCCAGCCTCTCTCCGGGGGGCGTTGAGCAGTACTTC.

J is TRBJ1-2 and V is TRBV27; 9 bases are a match to TRBD1. CDR3 size: 15 residues. The V gene end was trimmed by 0 bases and the J gene end by 7 bases; junction bases not matched to a gene: 6. Germline V gene sequence: CDR1 MNHEY, CDR2 SMNVEV (reference sequence). CDR3 in DNA: TGTGCCAGCAGTTTATCTGGGACAGGGACTTTTGGCTACACCTTC. Its protein is CASSLSGTGTFGYTF.

J is TRBJ2-5 and V is TRBV5-1; D remains unclear. This CDR3 has 13 amino acids. The germline V and J ends were trimmed by 5 bases and 7 bases, with 15 bases remaining between them. The germline V gene encodes CDR1 SGHRS and CDR2 YFSETQ. In DNA form, the CDR3 reads TGCGCCAGCAGTCTGACCTCTGAACTGACCCAGTACTTC. Translation: CASSLTSELTQYF.

The J gene is TRBJ1-2, the V gene TRBV28, with D possibly TRBD1 on 5 matching bases. Trimming removed 4 bases from V and 4 bases from J, with 7 bases in between. This CDR3 is 12 amino acids long. The germline CDR1 and CDR2 sequences are MDHEN and SYDVKM. This chain's CDR3 is CASSSDTYGYTF. CDR3 bases: TGTGCCAGCAGTTCGGACACCTATGGCTACACCTTC.

The chain couples TRBV7-2 to TRBJ2-1; TRBD2 agrees at 8 bases. The CDR3 has 16 residues. In germline, CDR1 is SGHTA, CDR2 FQGNSA. The junction had 15 bases not matched to a gene; V was cut back by 5 bases and J by 9 bases. The CDR3 bases are TGTGCCAGCAGCCCGCAGAACGGGAGGGAAGTAGGTGAGCAGTTCTTC. It encodes CASSPQNGREVGEQFF.

The chain couples TRBV5-1 to TRBJ1-1, with a weak D call TRBD1 (5 bases). In germline, CDR1 is SGHRS, CDR2 YFSETQ. The CDR3 spans 13 residues. The ends were cut back, 0 bases at V and 8 bases at J, with 11 bases in the middle. CDR3 DNA: TGCGCCAGCAGCTTGGCCGGTGAGGGGGAAGCTTTCTTT. Its translation is CASSLAGEGEAFF. Full variable domain (missing parts from reference TRBV5-1 and TRBJ1-1): KAGVTQTPRYLIKTRGQQVTLSCSPISGHRSVSWYQQTPGQGLQFLFEYFSETQRNKGNFPGRFSGRQFSNSRSEMNVSTLELGDSALYLCASSLAGEGEAFFGQGTRLTVV.

The chain recombines TRBV19 with TRBJ2-6, with TRBD1 identical over 7 bases. V gave up 8 bases and J gave up 2 bases; unmatched junction bases: 9. The CDR3 is 16 residues long. Germline loops: CDR1 LNHDA, CDR2 SQIVND (reference sequence). The CDR3 DNA is TGTGCCAGTCGTAGGGGGCAAAAGGCTGGGGCCAACGTCCTGACTTTC. Its translation is CASRRGQKAGANVLTF.

The J gene is TRBJ2-1, the V gene TRBV12-3 or TRBV12-4; 7 bases align to TRBD2. The J segment lost 5 bases and the V segment lost 6 bases, leaving 4 bases of the junction unmatched. This CDR3 is 13 amino acids long. This chain's CDR3 is CASRRTSDNEQFF. Written as DNA, the CDR3 is TGTGCCAGCAGGCGAACTAGCGACAATGAGCAGTTCTTC.

The genes are TRBV6-6 and TRBJ2-5; 11 positions match TRBD2. Germline CDR1 and CDR2: MNHNY and SVGAGI (reference sequence). There are 13 residues in the CDR3. V lost 9 bases, J lost 2 bases, and 2 bases stayed unmatched. The CDR3 nucleotides are TGTGCCAGTAGCGGGAGGGTTCAAGAGACCCAGTACTTC. Translating it yields CASSGRVQETQYF.

The J gene is TRBJ1-1, the V gene TRBV6-5; TRBD1 is a possible D gene (5 bases). CDR1 and CDR2 (germline): MNHEY, SVGAGI. The ends were cut back, 0 bases at V and 1 base at J, with 6 bases in the middle. The CDR3 is 14 amino acids. The CDR3 DNA reads TGTGCCAGCAGTTACTCGGGGGGGAACACTGAAGCTTTCTTT. Translated: CASSYSGGNTEAFF.

V usage is TRBV18 and J usage is TRBJ1-5; D not certain. Germline V gives CDR1 KGHSH, CDR2 LQKENI. The CDR3 is 17 amino acids. Trimming shortened V by 3 bases and J by 4 bases, and 19 bases separated the two germline ends. CDR3 sequence: CASSPFPPGVGNQPQHF. In DNA form, the CDR3 reads TGTGCCAGCTCACCCTTTCCTCCCGGGGTCGGGAATCAGCCCCAGCATTTT.

The V and J genes are TRBV30 and TRBJ1-5, with D possibly matching TRBD1 (5 bases). Germline CDR1 reads GTSNPN; CDR2 reads SVGIG (reference sequence). The germline V and J ends were trimmed by 3 bases and 3 bases, with 9 bases remaining between them. The CDR3 has 13 amino acids. CDR3: CAWSRGNNQPQHF. The CDR3 bases are TGTGCCTGGAGCCGGGGGAACAATCAGCCCCAGCATTTT.

The V gene is TRBV19, the J gene TRBJ2-3; D unresolved. The V end was cut by 6 bases, the J end by 0 bases, with 13 bases between. Germline-derived CDR1 and CDR2 are LNHDA and SQIVND (reference sequence). The CDR3 covers 15 residues. CDR3 DNA: TGTGCCAGTAGGCTTCAGTGGGGAAGCACAGATACGCAGTATTTT. Its protein product is CASRLQWGSTDTQYF.

This chain uses TRBV7-2 with TRBJ1-5; 7 nucleotides agree with TRBD1. V gave up 5 bases and J gave up 6 bases; unmatched junction bases: 10. Germline CDR1 SGHTA, CDR2 FQGNSA. The CDR3 sequence is 15 residues long. This CDR3 reads CASSPTSGGGQPQHF. CDR3 nucleotide sequence: TGTGCCAGCAGCCCCACTTCAGGGGGAGGTCAGCCCCAGCATTTT.

The chain recombines TRBV6-5 with TRBJ1-6; 9 nucleotides match TRBD1. Germline assignment: CDR1 MNHEY and CDR2 SVGAGI. V shed 7 bases and J 7 bases; nucleotides not matched to a gene: 5. The CDR3 contains 14 residues. The CDR3 DNA reads TGTGCCAGCACCCCGACAGGGGGAAATTCACCCCTCCACTTT. It specifies CASTPTGGNSPLHF.

The rearrangement links TRBV23-1 to TRBJ1-5, with D uncertain. TRBV23-1 is classed as an ORF, of uncertain function. Deletions cut 4 bases from V and 7 bases from J, with 8 bases between. The CDR3 consists of 12 residues. The CDR3 DNA sequence: TGCGCCAGCAGTCTCACGTTGCAGCCCCAGCATTTT. It specifies CASSLTLQPQHF.

The sample holds a few counts of this clone. The gene calls are TRBV21-1 and TRBJ1-6. TRBV21-1 is noted as a pseudogene. The CDR3 sequence is 15 residues long. CDR3 region: CASSIGSSYNSPLHF. The CDR3 bases are TGTGCCAGCAGCATAGGGAGCTCCTATAATTCACCCCTCCACTTT.

The rearrangement joins TRBV19 to TRBJ1-1; D possibly corresponds to TRBD1 (5 bases). The germline CDR1 and CDR2 sequences are LNHDA and SQIVND (reference sequence). The CDR3 totals 12 residues. Trimming pared 8 bases from V and 3 bases from J, leaving 10 bases between. The CDR3 DNA is TGTGCCAGTCAAAGCAGGGACACTGAAGCTTTCTTT. This codes for CASQSRDTEAFF.

The CDR3 region is CASNPPFTDTQYF. CDR3 nucleotide sequence: TGTGCCAGCAACCCCCCCTTCACAGATACGCAGTATTTT. The rearrangement uses TRBV2 and TRBJ2-3; D not certain. V gave up 7 bases and J gave up 2 bases, with 10 bases separating them. Germline values: CDR1 SNHLY, CDR2 FYNNEI. The CDR3 covers 13 residues. The full variable domain, its missing parts supplied by reference TRBV2 and TRBJ2-3, is EPEVTQTPSHQVTQMGQEVILRCVPISNHLYFYWYRQILGQKVEFLVSFYNNEISEKSEIFDDQFSVERPDGSNFTLKIRSTKLEDSAMYFCASNPPFTDTQYFGPGTRLTVL.